These 23 T cell receptor beta chains were sequenced from one sample in a study of T cell responses to AZD1222 COVID-19 vaccine. The table came from immunoSEQ multiplex PCR; TCRdb's copy has only in-frame clones and leaves some out. The table has roughly 120,000 clones, around 90% seen once. The sequencing used peripheral blood, collected on day 0 of AZD1222 vaccination. The receptors derive from an adult in good health.

A word on this clone: A junction boundary mismatches the germline segment, possibly from a read error. The chain uses TRBV7-7 and TRBJ2-3; TRBD2 might be the D (6 bases). The CDR3 has 15 amino acids. Germline CDR1 reads SSHAT; CDR2 reads FNYEAQ (reference sequence). In nucleotides, the CDR3 is TGTGCTAGCAGCTTAGGGGAGGCCAGCACAGATACGCAGTATTTT. This translates into CASSLGEASTDTQYF.

The chain is built from TRBV20-1 and TRBJ2-7; D might be TRBD2 (6 bases). From germline, CDR1 is DFQATT and CDR2 SNEGSKA (reference sequence). The CDR3 loop spans 11 amino acids. Trimming stripped 6 bases from V and 6 bases from J, with 12 bases between. The CDR3 DNA reads as TGCAGTGCACCTCCCGGGGGCGAGCAGTACTTC. Residues: CSAPPGGEQYF.

The chain is built from TRBV7-2 and TRBJ1-4; 8 nucleotides agree with TRBD1. J lost 6 bases, V lost 5 bases, and 5 bases had no gene match. The CDR3 covers 14 residues. Germline CDR1 and CDR2: SGHTA and FQGNSA. The CDR3 nucleotides are TGTGCCAGCAGCCCAGACAGGGGATATGAAAAACTGTTTTTT. This codes for CASSPDRGYEKLFF. Supplemented by reference TRBV7-2 and TRBJ1-4, the full variable domain reads GAGVSQSPSNKVTEKGKDVELRCDPISGHTALYWYRQSLGQGLEFLIYFQGNSAPDKSGLPSDRFSAERTGGSVSTLTIQRTQQEDSAVYLCASSPDRGYEKLFFGSGTQLSVL.

This clone was seen a single time. CDR3 in DNA: TGTGCCACCAGTGACATTAGCGGGAGGGGGTACAATGAGCAGTTCTTC. This translates into CATSDISGRGYNEQFF. The J gene is TRBJ2-1, the V gene TRBV24-1, with 11 bases matching TRBD2. J was trimmed by 4 bases and V by 4 bases; bases with no gene match: 5. This CDR3 is built from 16 residues. The V gene's germline CDR1 is KGHDR and CDR2 SFDVKD.

V and J are TRBV28 and TRBJ1-3; possibly TRBD1 for D (5 bases). CDR3 size: 13 residues. V was cut by 8 bases and J by 0 bases, with 8 bases left in between. Germline V gene sequence: CDR1 MDHEN, CDR2 SYDVKM. The CDR3 region is CASGGNSGNTIYF. The CDR3 DNA is TGTGCCAGCGGGGGAAACTCTGGAAACACCATATATTTT.

V usage is TRBV28 and J usage is TRBJ2-1; no firm D call. CDR1 is MDHEN and CDR2 is SYDVKM in the germline V gene. Trimming cost V 2 bases and J 4 bases, with 9 bases left between them. The CDR3 loop spans 14 amino acids. The CDR3: CASSLVKQYNEQFF. The CDR3 DNA sequence: TGTGCCAGCAGTTTAGTAAAACAGTACAATGAGCAGTTCTTC.

This clone appeared a single time. The gene calls are TRBV6-2 or TRBV6-3 and TRBJ1-5; 8 bases are shared with TRBD1. The CDR3 runs 14 residues. Trimming at V came to 5 bases and at J to 5 bases, leaving 5 bases not matched to a gene. Germline-derived CDR1 and CDR2 are MNHEY and SVGEGT. CDR3 bases: TGTGCCAGCAGTCTAGGACAGGGCCATCAGCCCCAGCATTTT. Residues: CASSLGQGHQPQHF.

V is TRBV6-5 and J is TRBJ2-3; possible D gene TRBD2, 6 bases. Trimming stripped 4 bases from V and 1 base from J, with 12 bases between. CDR1 and CDR2 (germline): MNHEY, SVGAGI. This CDR3 has 15 residues. Here the CDR3 reads CASSSGTGRTDTQYF. The CDR3 DNA reads as TGTGCCAGCAGTTCCGGGACTGGGCGCACAGATACGCAGTATTTT.

This chain connects TRBV27 to TRBJ1-2, with D maybe TRBD1 (5 bases). This CDR3 spans 14 amino acids. The germline CDR1 and CDR2 sequences are MNHEY and SMNVEV (reference sequence). Trimming stripped 5 bases from V and 7 bases from J, with 17 bases between. CDR3 DNA: TGTGCCAGCAGTCCCACGGGGGTTATCGGTGGCTACACCTTC. Protein product: CASSPTGVIGGYTF.

The chain has TRBV19 and TRBJ2-3; 13 bases agree with TRBD2. Germline lookup yields CDR1 LNHDA and CDR2 SQIVND (reference sequence). This CDR3 region has 17 residues. V was clipped by 7 bases and J by 6 bases; unmatched bases: 13. CDR3 sequence reads: CASTPRGTSGDWDTQYF. CDR3 nucleotides: TGTGCCAGTACCCCCCGGGGGACTAGCGGGGATTGGGATACGCAGTATTTT.

The DNA of the CDR3 is TGTGCCAGCAGTGAATCAGACAGGGGGATTCAGCCCCAGCATTTT. It specifies CASSESDRGIQPQHF. V and J are TRBV25-1 and TRBJ1-5; TRBD1 matches at 9 bases. J lost 6 bases, V lost 1 base, and 4 bases had no gene match. The CDR3 is made up of 15 amino acids. Germline assignment: CDR1 MGHDK and CDR2 SYGVNS.

V usage is TRBV6-1 and J usage is TRBJ2-2; TRBD1 aligns across 7 bases. J gave up 1 base and V 1 base, and 3 bases lay outside the gene matches. The CDR3 sequence is 16 residues long. The germline CDR1 and CDR2 sequences are MNHNS and SASEGT. CDR3 DNA sequence: TGTGCCAGCAGTGAAGGGACAGGACTGAACACCGGGGAGCTGTTTTTT. Its protein product is CASSEGTGLNTGELFF.

Details on this clone: At one end, the junction sequence differs from germline, possibly due to a read error. The chain carries TRBV4-2 and TRBJ2-3, with D uncertain. This CDR3 comprises 12 residues. Germline CDR1 reads LGHNA; CDR2 reads YNFKEQ. The CDR3 DNA is TGTGCCAGCAACCAACTTGGAGATACGCAGTATTTT. Translation: CASNQLGDTQYF.

V usage is TRBV5-4 and J usage is TRBJ2-1, with D possibly TRBD2 on 5 matching bases. The CDR3 sequence is 13 residues long. Trimming left V 4 bases short and J 8 bases short, with 13 bases between. In germline, CDR1 is SGHNT, CDR2 YYREEE (reference sequence). In DNA form, the CDR3 reads TGTGCCAGCAGCCGAGGGTTGGGGTATGAGCAGTTCTTC. Encoded protein: CASSRGLGYEQFF.

This clone was seen just once. The V gene is TRBV27, the J gene TRBJ1-1, with 9 positions matching TRBD1. Per the germline V gene, CDR1 is MNHEY and CDR2 is SMNVEV (reference sequence). The CDR3 loop spans 17 amino acids. With V trimmed by 7 bases and J by 0 bases, 12 bases remained unmatched. CDR3 loop: CASKPPGQGLLNTEAFF. CDR3 coding DNA: TGTGCCAGCAAACCCCCGGGACAGGGCCTACTGAACACTGAAGCTTTCTTT.

The J gene is TRBJ1-4, the V gene TRBV18, with D tentatively TRBD1 (6 bases). The V and J ends lost 2 bases and 3 bases respectively, with 13 bases between them. The CDR3 sequence is 16 residues long. Looked up from germline, CDR1 is KGHSH and CDR2 is LQKENI. CDR3 region: CASSPRGAQANEKLFF. CDR3 nucleotide sequence: TGTGCCAGCTCACCAAGGGGGGCGCAGGCTAATGAAAAACTGTTTTTT. Together with reference TRBV18 and TRBJ1-4, the CDR3 gives the full variable domain: NAGVMQNPRHLVRRRGQEARLRCSPMKGHSHVYWYRQLPEEGLKFMVYLQKENIIDESGMPKERFSAEFPKEGPSILRIQQVVRGDSAAYFCASSPRGAQANEKLFFGSGTQLSVL.

The V call is TRBV6-6, the J call TRBJ2-5; 8 bases fit TRBD2. This CDR3 is built from 15 residues. Germline trimming cut 11 bases from V and 3 bases from J; bases unmatched to any gene: 14. Germline loops: CDR1 MNHNY, CDR2 SVGAGI (reference sequence). DNA of the CDR3: TGTGCCCATAAAAGCCCTAGAGCGGGGGAAGAGACCCAGTACTTC. This encodes CAHKSPRAGEETQYF.

This clone has only a few counts. This rearrangement joins TRBV19 to TRBJ2-7; 12 nucleotides align to TRBD2. The germline gives CDR1 LNHDA, CDR2 SQIVND (reference sequence). The length of the CDR3 is 15 residues. Germline trimming cut 8 bases from V and 3 bases from J; bases unmatched to any gene: 8. In nucleotides, the CDR3 is TGTGCCAGTGGCCCGACTAGCGGGAGAGTCTACGAGCAGTACTTC. This encodes CASGPTSGRVYEQYF.

V gene TRBV2 combines with J gene TRBJ1-2, with unresolved D. The V gene's germline CDR1 is SNHLY and CDR2 FYNNEI. This CDR3 contains 12 residues. Trimming took off 6 bases at V and 7 bases at J, with 12 bases between the two ends. CDR3 nucleotides: TGTGCCAGCAGCCCCGTAGGGTCTGGCTACACCTTC. Translated, it gives CASSPVGSGYTF.

This clone has only a few counts. The chain uses TRBV7-9 and TRBJ1-5; D might be TRBD1 (6 bases). Germline CDR1 SEHNR, CDR2 FQNEAQ (reference sequence). Trimming cost V 5 bases and J 0 bases, with 17 bases left between them. This CDR3 is built from 17 residues. This CDR3 is CASSPDSLGYSNQPQHF. CDR3 nucleotides: TGTGCCAGCAGCCCGGACAGCCTGGGGTATAGCAATCAGCCCCAGCATTTT.

CDR3 amino acids: CASSLAKYRLAVSYEQYF. The CDR3 DNA reads as TGTGCCAGCAGCTTGGCGAAATATAGACTAGCGGTCTCCTACGAGCAGTACTTC. The chain couples TRBV5-4 to TRBJ2-7; TRBD2 agrees at 9 bases. Germline CDR1 and CDR2: SGHNT and YYREEE (reference sequence). The CDR3 has 18 residues. Trimming took 0 bases from V and 0 from J; bases not matched to a gene: 10.

The chain uses TRBV6-1 and TRBJ1-2; 8 positions agree with TRBD1. This CDR3 spans 15 amino acids. Trimming at V came to 2 bases and at J to 3 bases, leaving 5 bases not matched to a gene. CDR1 and CDR2 from the germline V gene are MNHNS and SASEGT. CDR3: CASSELTGGYYGYTF. CDR3 bases: TGTGCCAGCAGTGAACTTACAGGGGGGTACTATGGCTACACCTTC.

The genes are TRBV11-1 and TRBJ1-1, with D hard to call. This CDR3 is built from 16 residues. CDR1 and CDR2 (germline): SGHAT, FQDESV (reference sequence). V was trimmed by 2 bases and J by 0 bases, leaving 13 bases between them. The CDR3, as DNA: TGTGCCAGCAGCTTAATCGGGGTAGGGATGAACACTGAAGCTTTCTTT. It is translated as CASSLIGVGMNTEAFF.